The 10 T cell receptor beta chains reported below all come from one sample, sequenced in a study of identical twins. Each CDR3 protein gets one entry after TCRdb re-called the 5' RACE reads with MiXCR. Among 1.5 million to 2 million distinct CDR3 sequences listed, about 32% were seen once. The sample comprised cord blood. These receptors were obtained from a newborn girl in good health.

The chain is built from TRBV5-1 and TRBJ2-3, with D maybe TRBD2 (5 bases). The germline V and J ends were trimmed by 2 bases and 1 base, with 11 bases remaining between them. The CDR3 consists of 15 residues. The germline V gene encodes CDR1 SGHRS and CDR2 YFSETQ. The CDR3, as DNA: TGCGCCAGCAGCTTAGGGTCGCGGGGCACAGATACGCAGTATTTT. Translating gives CASSLGSRGTDTQYF.

This clonotype occurred a few times. The V and J genes are TRBV3-1 and TRBJ1-2, with D uncertain. Trimming shortened V by 1 base and J by 4 bases, and 16 bases separated the two germline ends. This CDR3 has 16 amino acids. Germline V gives CDR1 LGHDT, CDR2 YNNKEL (reference sequence). CDR3 sequence (DNA): TGTGCCAGCAGCCAAGCGAGTGTACAGAGGGCCTATGGCTACACCTTC. Protein sequence: CASSQASVQRAYGYTF. Using reference TRBV3-1 and TRBJ1-2 for the parts outside the CDR3, the full variable domain is DTAVSQTPKYLVTQMGNDKSIKCEQNLGHDTMYWYKQDSKKFLKIMFSYNNKELIINETVPNRFSPKSPDKAHLNLHINSLELGDSAVYFCASSQASVQRAYGYTFGSGTRLTVV.

The chain couples TRBV20-1 to TRBJ2-7; tentatively, D is TRBD1 or TRBD2 (5 bases each). CDR1 and CDR2 from the germline V gene are DFQATT and SNEGSKA (reference sequence). Trimming stripped 7 bases from V and 3 bases from J, with 16 bases between. The CDR3 length is 13 residues. CDR3 sequence (DNA): TGCAGTGTAAGGGACCGAGGTTTCTACGAGCAGTACTTC. Translation: CSVRDRGFYEQYF.

In its sample, this clonotype was seen a few times. V and J are TRBV5-1 and TRBJ2-7, with a possible D match to TRBD1 (5 bases). Germline CDR1 and CDR2: SGHRS and YFSETQ. Deletions cut 4 bases from V and 0 bases from J, with 11 bases between. The CDR3 extends over 14 amino acids. DNA for the CDR3: TGCGCCAGCAGCCCGGACATGAGCTCCTACGAGCAGTACTTC. Protein sequence: CASSPDMSSYEQYF.

The genes are TRBV20-1 and TRBJ1-4; D perhaps matches TRBD1 (6 bases). The CDR3 is 14 amino acids. V dropped 4 bases and J dropped 4 bases, with 13 bases sitting between them. In germline, CDR1 is DFQATT, CDR2 SNEGSKA (reference sequence). CDR3 nucleotides: TGCAGTGCTAACGTCGGGGGCGGTAATGAAAAACTGTTTTTT. Protein sequence: CSANVGGGNEKLFF.

This clonotype has only a few counts. This rearrangement joins TRBV2 to TRBJ1-1; 7 bases map to TRBD1. Germline CDR1 is SNHLY and CDR2 is FYNNEI. There are 12 residues in the CDR3. Trimming took 2 bases from V and 11 from J; bases not matched to a gene: 5. The CDR3 DNA follows: TGTGCCAGCAGTGAATCGGAGGGGGCCGCTTTCTTT. This gives the protein CASSESEGAAFF.

V usage is TRBV28 and J usage is TRBJ2-7, with D maybe TRBD1 (5 bases). CDR1 and CDR2 (germline): MDHEN, SYDVKM. The CDR3 has 15 residues. With 1 base removed from V and 3 bases from J, the gap between germline ends came to 13 bases. CDR3 DNA sequence: TGTGCCAGCAGTTTATCTCGACAGACTCTCTACGAGCAGTACTTC. Its translation: CASSLSRQTLYEQYF.

V and J are TRBV27 and TRBJ2-7; D uncertain. The ends were cut back, 3 bases at V and 2 bases at J, with 14 bases in the middle. This CDR3 has 15 residues. Germline CDR1 and CDR2: MNHEY and SMNVEV (reference sequence). CDR3 DNA sequence: TGTGCCAGCAGTTTGGTGCGGTCCATGACCTACGAGCAGTACTTC. This translates into CASSLVRSMTYEQYF.

The chain combines TRBV3-1 with TRBJ2-7; 10 bases are a match to TRBD2. Per the germline V gene, CDR1 is LGHDT and CDR2 is YNNKEL (reference sequence). The CDR3 loop spans 15 amino acids. Trimming at V came to 6 bases and at J to 7 bases, leaving 12 bases not matched to a gene. The CDR3 DNA is TGTGCCAGCAGGGATCAAGCGGGGGGGGGTCTTGAGCAGTACTTC. Its translation is CASRDQAGGGLEQYF.

In this sample, this clonotype turned up a few times. The J gene is TRBJ2-3, the V gene TRBV4-1, with 10 bases lining up with TRBD2. Per germline, CDR1 MGHRA and CDR2 YSYEKL. The CDR3 is 16 amino acids. The J segment lost 6 bases and the V segment lost 2 bases, leaving 8 bases of the junction unmatched. The CDR3 here is CASSQPTSGKRDTQYF. CDR3 sequence (DNA): TGCGCCAGCAGCCAACCCACTAGCGGGAAAAGGGATACGCAGTATTTT.